This T cell receptor (beta chain) was identified in a study of cytomegalovirus exposure and HLA in healthy donors. Study-wide results and limits: Cytomegalovirus association was listed for roughly 160 TCR beta chains.

Profiled with immunoSEQ multiplex PCR; TCRdb holds only in-frame clones, not every one. The sample contains roughly 130,000 clones, 89% of which appear only once. Donors were drawn from the approximately 120-subject validation cohort, separate from the approximately 700-subject first cohort. Details on this clone: What it recognizes is unknown.

Trimming removed 7 bases from V and 3 bases from J; junction bases left unmatched: 1. The CDR3 spans 13 residues. CDR1 LGHNA and CDR2 YSLEER come from the germline V gene. Sequencing was performed on PBMCs. This TCR came from a man between 25 and 39 years old in good health and CMV-seronegative. The rearrangement uses TRBV4-3 and TRBJ2-3, with TRBD1 matching over 10 bases. CDR3 residues: CASKGQGTDTQYF. The DNA for the CDR3 is TGCGCCAGCAAGGGACAGGGGACAGATACGCAGTATTTT.